The 10 T cell receptor beta chains reported below all come from one sample, sequenced in a study of blood T cells in healthy people across ages. Combining a sample-barcoded 5' primer with a J-beta primer mix, a second PCR ran for roughly 7 to 12 cycles. From the 5' RACE reads, TCRdb called clonotypes with MiXCR, one entry per CDR3 protein. The sample consists of around 1,800,000 distinct CDR3 sequences, 35% to 50% of them appearing once. Sequenced: blood. The receptors stem from a human donor in good health.

This clonotype came up a few times. The rearrangement links TRBV7-2 to TRBJ2-2; the D is unclear. CDR1 and CDR2 (germline): SGHTA, FQGNSA. The CDR3 is made up of 14 amino acids. The ends were cut back, 7 bases at V and 5 bases at J, with 14 bases in the middle. CDR3 residues: CASTTAWATGELFF. The CDR3 DNA follows: TGTGCCAGCACTACAGCATGGGCAACCGGGGAGCTGTTTTTT.

This sequence joins TRBV7-9 and TRBJ2-5, with 13 bases that match TRBD2. The CDR3 has 17 residues. After removal of 5 bases from V and 4 bases from J, the junction contained 10 bases not matched to a gene. Germline values: CDR1 SEHNR, CDR2 FQNEAQ (reference sequence). Here the CDR3 reads CASSPRLAGGHGETQYF. The CDR3 DNA follows: TGTGCCAGCAGCCCGCGACTAGCGGGGGGCCATGGAGAGACCCAGTACTTC. Looking up the rest from reference TRBV7-9 and TRBJ2-5 gives the full variable domain: DTGVSQNPRHKITKRGQNVTFRCDPISEHNRLYWYRQTLGQGPEFLTYFQNEAQLEKSRLLSDRFSAERPKGSFSTLEIQRTEQGDSAMYLCASSPRLAGGHGETQYFGPGTRLLVL.

The V gene is TRBV6-5, the J gene TRBJ2-5, with 8 bases matching TRBD2. Matching the DNA end better, TRBJ2-7 makes the J call doubtful. CDR3 size: 15 residues. Germline lookup yields CDR1 MNHEY and CDR2 SVGAGI. This CDR3 is CASKLWTGTSNEQYF. The CDR3 DNA is TGTGCCAGCAAGTTGTGGACCGGGACTAGTAACGAGCAGTACTTC.

The rearrangement joins TRBV4-3 to TRBJ1-2; D remains unclear. V dropped 0 bases and J dropped 4 bases, with 9 bases sitting between them. CDR1 LGHNA and CDR2 YSLEER come from the germline V gene. This CDR3 contains 14 residues. The CDR3 nucleotides read TGCGCCAGCAGCCAAGAGCTGGAGGTCTATGGCTACACCTTC. This codes for CASSQELEVYGYTF.

The chain employs TRBV11-3 and TRBJ1-4; D not resolved. This CDR3 has 14 residues. The germline CDR1 and CDR2 sequences are SGHNT and YENEEA. Between the trimmed V and J ends, which lost 5 bases and 3 bases, there was a span of 10 bases. The CDR3 sequence: CASSPWRSNEKLFF. DNA for the CDR3: TGTGCCAGCAGCCCCTGGAGGTCTAATGAAAAACTGTTTTTT. Full variable domain (outside the CDR3, taken from reference TRBV11-3 and TRBJ1-4): EAGVVQSPRYKIIEKKQPVAFWCNPISGHNTLYWYLQNLGQGPELLIRYENEEAVDDSQLPKDRFSAERLKGVDSTLKIQPAELGDSAVYLCASSPWRSNEKLFFGSGTQLSVL.

The V and J genes are TRBV12-3 or TRBV12-4 and TRBJ1-5; possibly TRBD1 for D (6 bases). CDR3 size: 17 residues. V was cut by 1 base and J by 4 bases, with 17 bases left in between. Written as DNA, the CDR3 is TGTGCCAGCAGTTTAGAGGCAGGGGCAGGACCAAATCAGCCCCAGCATTTT. This sequence encodes CASSLEAGAGPNQPQHF.

A note on this clonotype: A junction end diverges from the germline sequence, so it may reflect a read error. V gene TRBV7-7 combines with J gene TRBJ2-3; maybe TRBD2 (5 bases). The CDR3 is 13 residues long. CDR1 SSHAT and CDR2 FNYEAQ come from the germline V gene (reference sequence). The CDR3 DNA reads as TGTGCTAGCAGCTTAGCGCGCCCAGATACGCAGTATTTT. It specifies CASSLARPDTQYF. Filled out from reference TRBV7-7 and TRBJ2-3, the complete variable domain reads GAGVSQSPRYKVTKRGQDVTLRCDPISSHATLYWYQQALGQGPEFLTYFNYEAQPDKSGLPSDRFSAERPEGSISTLTIQRTEQRDSAMYRCASSLARPDTQYFGPGTRLTVL.

The CDR3 DNA is TGTGCCAGCCAGAACATCTATGGCTACACCTTC. Its protein is CASQNIYGYTF. This chain joins TRBV6-5 and TRBJ1-2; no firm D call. The germline V gene encodes CDR1 MNHEY and CDR2 SVGAGI. V was pared by 8 bases and J by 4 bases, with 8 bases between. The CDR3 totals 11 residues.

DNA of the CDR3: TGTGCCAGCAGTTATTCCGGGACAGGGGGCCACGAAAAACTGTTTTTT. This codes for CASSYSGTGGHEKLFF. The chain is built from TRBV7-3 and TRBJ1-4, with 12 bases aligning to TRBD1. V was pared by 6 bases and J by 8 bases, with 10 bases of the junction left unmatched. Germline assignment: CDR1 SGHTA and CDR2 FQGTGA. The CDR3 is 16 amino acids.

In its sample, this clonotype was seen a few times. The CDR3 nucleotides read TGTGCCAGCAGCCTCCCTTTCTCTGGGGCCAACGTCCTGACTTTC. Protein product: CASSLPFSGANVLTF. The J gene is TRBJ2-6, the V gene TRBV6-2 or TRBV6-3; D call uncertain. The germline CDR1 and CDR2 sequences are MNHEY and SVGEGT. With 6 bases removed from V and 0 bases from J, the gap between germline ends came to 9 bases. The CDR3 contains 15 residues.